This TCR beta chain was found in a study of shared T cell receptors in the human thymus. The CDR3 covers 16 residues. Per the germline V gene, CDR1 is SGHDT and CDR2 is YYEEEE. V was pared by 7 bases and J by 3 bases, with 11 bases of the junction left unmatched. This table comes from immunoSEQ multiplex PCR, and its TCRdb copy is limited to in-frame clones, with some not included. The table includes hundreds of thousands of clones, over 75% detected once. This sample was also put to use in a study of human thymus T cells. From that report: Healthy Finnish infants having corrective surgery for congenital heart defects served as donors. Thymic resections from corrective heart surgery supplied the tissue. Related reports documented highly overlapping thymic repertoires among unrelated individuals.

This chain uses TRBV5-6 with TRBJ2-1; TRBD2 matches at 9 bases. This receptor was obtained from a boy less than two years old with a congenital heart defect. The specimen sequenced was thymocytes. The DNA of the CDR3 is TGTGCCAGCTCGCGGGGGGGCGGGGTTATCTACAATGAGCAGTTCTTC. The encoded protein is CASSRGGGVIYNEQFF.